Listed here are 17 T cell receptor beta chains from one sample, sequenced in a study of blood T cell repertoires in COVID-19. Assay used: immunoSEQ multiplex PCR; TCRdb lists only in-frame clones, some missing. The data show around 300,000 clones, 80% to 90% seen once. The sequencing input was peripheral blood. These receptors were collected from a woman in her 70s with acute or convalescent COVID-19.

The chain combines TRBV29-1 with TRBJ2-7, with 7 bases aligning to TRBD1. Germline loops: CDR1 SQVTM, CDR2 ANQGSEA. J lost 2 bases, V lost 6 bases, and 7 bases had no gene match. This CDR3 spans 13 amino acids. The CDR3 DNA is TGCAGCGTCCGGGACAGCAATCCCTACGAGCAGTACTTC. Encoded protein: CSVRDSNPYEQYF.

This clone was counted a few times. V gene TRBV10-3 combines with J gene TRBJ2-3; D might be TRBD1 (5 bases). Trimming cost V 2 bases and J 2 bases, with 5 bases left between them. The CDR3 runs 13 residues. Germline assignment: CDR1 ENHRY and CDR2 SYGVKD. CDR3 residues: CAISEGATDTQYF. The CDR3 DNA reads as TGTGCCATCAGTGAGGGGGCCACAGATACGCAGTATTTT.

The chain links TRBV7-9 to TRBJ1-2, with 8 bases lining up with TRBD1. Germline assignment: CDR1 SEHNR and CDR2 FQNEAQ (reference sequence). The trim removed 1 base at V and 2 bases at J, leaving 12 bases unmatched. This CDR3 spans 18 amino acids. The CDR3 reads CASSLGPARGHQNYGYTF. The DNA for the CDR3 is TGTGCCAGCAGCTTAGGTCCGGCCAGGGGGCACCAGAACTATGGCTACACCTTC.

This clone is a singleton in its sample. One end of the junction is discordant with germline, which a read error may explain. This sequence joins TRBV27 and TRBJ2-7; D is unclear. CDR3 size: 16 residues. Germline V gene sequence: CDR1 MNHEY, CDR2 SMNVEV (reference sequence). CDR3 coding DNA: TGTGCCAGCAGTCTATCTTCAGGTACTTTTTCCTACGAGCAGTACTTC. It specifies CASSLSSGTFSYEQYF.

The gene calls are TRBV5-1 and TRBJ1-4; TRBD1 matches at 7 bases. Per germline, CDR1 SGHRS and CDR2 YFSETQ. The V gene end was trimmed by 4 bases and the J gene end by 7 bases; junction bases not matched to a gene: 7. CDR3 size: 14 residues. The chain's CDR3 is CASSPGQPGEKLFF. CDR3 bases: TGCGCCAGCAGCCCGGGACAGCCTGGTGAAAAACTGTTTTTT.

The chain combines TRBV6-5 with TRBJ2-6; D is unresolved. V gave up 4 bases and J gave up 0 bases, with 10 bases separating them. The CDR3 totals 16 residues. Germline V gene sequence: CDR1 MNHEY, CDR2 SVGAGI. The CDR3 DNA reads TGTGCCAGCAGTTTAGCCAAGGCCTCTGGGGCCAACGTCCTGACTTTC. Protein sequence: CASSLAKASGANVLTF.

V usage is TRBV27 and J usage is TRBJ2-7, with 9 bases identical to TRBD2. This CDR3 has 13 amino acids. J gave up 11 bases and V 5 bases, and 10 bases lay outside the gene matches. The germline V gene encodes CDR1 MNHEY and CDR2 SMNVEV (reference sequence). The CDR3 sequence is CASSPRLAVLEYF. The DNA for the CDR3 is TGTGCCAGCAGTCCCCGACTAGCGGTGTTGGAGTACTTC.

The chain couples TRBV7-8 to TRBJ2-1, with 7 positions matching TRBD1. Germline V gene lookup returns CDR1 SGHVS and CDR2 FQNEAQ. CDR3 length: 13 residues. Trimming cost V 1 base and J 8 bases; bases outside gene matches: 2. In DNA, the CDR3 is TGTGCCAGCAGCTTAGGCAGGGGGTATGAGCAGTTCTTC. This gives the protein CASSLGRGYEQFF.

This chain uses TRBV18 with TRBJ1-5, with a weak D call TRBD1 (5 bases). The CDR3 sequence is 18 residues long. Trimming cost V 0 bases and J 1 base, with 16 bases left between them. Germline V gene lookup returns CDR1 KGHSH and CDR2 LQKENI. The CDR3 loop is CASSPPDTNKGSNQPQHF. CDR3 nucleotide sequence: TGTGCCAGCTCACCACCGGACACTAATAAAGGGAGCAATCAGCCCCAGCATTTT.

The V gene is TRBV4-1, the J gene TRBJ2-5, with TRBD1 matching over 7 bases. The CDR3 consists of 15 residues. The germline CDR1 and CDR2 sequences are MGHRA and YSYEKL. The V gene end was trimmed by 1 base and the J gene end by 2 bases; junction bases not matched to a gene: 4. The CDR3 reads CASSQGTGDQETQYF. The CDR3 nucleotides read TGCGCCAGCAGCCAAGGGACAGGAGATCAAGAGACCCAGTACTTC.

The gene calls are TRBV5-4 and TRBJ1-2; possible D gene TRBD1, 5 bases. The CDR3 totals 16 residues. V was pared by 3 bases and J by 8 bases, with 23 bases between. CDR1 SGHNT and CDR2 YYREEE come from the germline V gene (reference sequence). The CDR3 is CASSSPTGPLFGGYTF. DNA of the CDR3: TGTGCCAGCAGCTCCCCAACAGGACCCTTGTTCGGAGGCTACACCTTC.

This clone was observed a handful of times. The chain links TRBV6-6 to TRBJ1-2, with D hard to call. The CDR3 covers 14 residues. Germline V gives CDR1 MNHNY, CDR2 SVGAGI (reference sequence). Trimming removed 0 bases at V and 5 bases at J, with 10 bases between. CDR3 loop: CASSYSEGVYGYTF. Written as DNA, the CDR3 is TGTGCCAGCAGTTACTCGGAGGGTGTTTATGGCTACACCTTC.

The CDR3 reads CASSPRQGQGNEQFF. In nucleotides, the CDR3 is TGTGCCAGCAGCCCCCGACAGGGCCAAGGCAATGAGCAGTTCTTC. The J gene is TRBJ2-1, the V gene TRBV3-1 (or the pseudogene TRBV3-2), with TRBD1 identical over 7 bases. CDR3 length: 15 amino acids. J lost 6 bases, V lost 4 bases, and 9 bases had no gene match. The germline V gene has CDR1 LGHDT and CDR2 YNNKEL (reference sequence).

V gene TRBV6-4 combines with J gene TRBJ1-2; D is possibly TRBD1 (6 bases). Per germline, CDR1 MRHNA and CDR2 SNTAGT. This CDR3 region has 17 residues. Trimming cost V 4 bases and J 4 bases, with 22 bases left between them. CDR3 bases: TGTGCCAGCAGTGGCCTCCTGATGGGGGGGCGCAGCTATGGCTACACCTTC. Its protein is CASSGLLMGGRSYGYTF.

The genes are TRBV11-2 and TRBJ2-2, with D perhaps TRBD1 (6 bases). V lost 8 bases and J lost 5, with 9 bases in between. Germline CDR1 and CDR2: SGHAT and FQNNGV. CDR3 length equals 12 residues. CDR3 in amino acids: CASAGETGELFF. The CDR3 nucleotides are TGTGCCAGCGCAGGGGAAACCGGGGAGCTGTTTTTT.

The chain has TRBV6-5 and TRBJ1-1; the D gene is possibly TRBD1 (5 bases). CDR1 and CDR2 from the germline V gene are MNHEY and SVGAGI. The CDR3 loop spans 12 amino acids. V shed 6 bases and J shed 9 bases, with 14 bases lying between them. The CDR3 region is CASSQTATQAFF. The CDR3 DNA reads as TGTGCCAGCAGCCAGACAGCGACGCAAGCTTTCTTT.

J is TRBJ1-2 and V is TRBV3-1 (or the pseudogene TRBV3-2), with 9 bases aligning to TRBD1. The junction had 5 bases not matched to a gene; V was cut back by 4 bases and J by 8 bases. The CDR3 is 13 amino acids. The germline gives CDR1 LGHDT, CDR2 YNNKEL (reference sequence). The CDR3 reads CASSLPGQGGYTF. The DNA of the CDR3 is TGTGCCAGCAGCCTTCCGGGACAGGGCGGCTACACCTTC.